This T cell receptor beta chain was identified during a study of shared clonotypes between healthy human individuals. Study-wide context: Per donor, CD8 memory used one plate, CD8 naive used two, CD4 memory used three and CD4 naive used three. Regarding the study as a whole: When compared with the clonotypes that were shared by all four sorted-subset donors, the non-shared clonotypes turned out to have lower generation probabilities. Relative to memory subsets, naive subsets generally showed larger estimated richness. Roughly 5% of naive CD4 clonotypes were common to a handful of donors.

Some clones are missing from TCRdb's copy, which holds only in-frame ones; the method was immunoSEQ multiplex PCR. The sample gives about 2.5 million clones, 85% to 95% of which show up once; 0.3% to 0.45% is in the top ten. Remarks on this clone: Its target is unknown.

This CDR3 spans 16 amino acids. Germline CDR1 and CDR2: SGHTA and FQGTGA. Trimming shortened V by 2 bases and J by 2 bases, and 16 bases separated the two germline ends. The TCR was taken from a man aged 18 to 29 in good health. Some clones in this sample may be carry-over from other donors' samples. The sequenced sample consisted of naive CD4+ T cells from PBMCs. Subset indicated: CD45RA+ positively selected. The gene calls are TRBV7-3 and TRBJ2-7; the D gene could be TRBD1 or TRBD2 (5 bases each). The DNA of the CDR3 is TGTGCCAGCAGCTTAGAGGGGAGTCCGAGAACCTACGAGCAGTACTTC. Its translation: CASSLEGSPRTYEQYF.